The clone carrying this TCR beta chain was observed once. Its antigen remains unknown. The junction does not match germline at one end; this may be a read error. Per the original methods: ImmunoSEQ gave junction-only sequences without quality scores, so filtering differed. Method: immunoSEQ multiplex PCR; TCRdb's copy keeps in-frame clones and lacks some. V, J and clone size are those of that table, while D and trimming were read from the DNA. The table has about 2.1 million clones, around 95% seen once. The data were obtained in a study of shared clonotypes between healthy human individuals. Overall study context: The study used three CD4 naive, three CD4 memory, two CD8 naive and one CD8 memory plate per donor. Study observations and caveats: Relative to memory subsets, naive subsets generally showed larger estimated richness.

CD45RO-negative, CCR7-selected cells formed the naive CD8 fraction, which excluded terminally differentiated effector memory CD45RA+ cells. Healthy adults negative for HIV, lacking recent acute infections or vaccinations, served as donors. This TCR was recovered from a man in his late teens or twenties in good health. Some clones in this sample may be carry-over from other donors' samples. Sequencing input: naive CD8+ T cells from PBMCs.

The DNA of the CDR3 is TGCGCCAGCAGCTTGGGAGGTGTGGTTTGGAACTTC. As protein: CASSLGGVVWNF. The V gene is TRBV5-1, the J gene TRBJ2-4; D not certain. This CDR3 has 12 residues. Germline-derived CDR1 and CDR2 are SGHRS and YFSETQ.